This T cell receptor (beta chain) is drawn from a study of T cell repertoires in cytomegalovirus infection. This CDR3 is 18 amino acids long. V was trimmed by 5 bases and J by 0 bases, leaving 17 bases between them. CDR1 is SEHNR, CDR2 FQNEAQ, per germline (reference sequence). TCRdb re-derived calls from the reads in MiXCR, one entry per CDR3 protein. In the table there are 750,000 to 900,000 distinct CDR3 sequences, roughly 29% of which are singletons. For this clonotype: Its antigen is still unknown.

This chain links TRBV7-9 with TRBJ2-6, with a weak D call TRBD2 (6 bases). This sequence originates from a human donor in good health (CMV status not recorded). Some clones in this sample may be carry-over from other donors' samples. The sample in question was cultured CD8+ T cells from PBMCs, obtained from culture after CMV antigen stimulation. The CDR3 loop reads CASSEPTGGSSGANVLTF. The CDR3, as DNA: TGTGCCAGCAGCGAACCTACTGGGGGGAGCTCTGGGGCCAACGTCCTGACTTTC.